This TCR beta chain was captured by sequencing in a study of blood T cell repertoires in COVID-19. V was shortened by 7 bases and J by 4 bases, with 16 bases between the two germline ends. The V gene's germline CDR1 is SEHNR and CDR2 FQNEAQ (reference sequence). This CDR3 region has 14 residues. The data were produced by immunoSEQ multiplex PCR, yet TCRdb's version contains in-frame clones alone and is incomplete. The sample contains 40,000 to 50,000 clones, around 73% of which appear only once. The receptor's source is a woman between 65 and 79 years old with acute or convalescent COVID-19. Sequenced material: peripheral blood. V is TRBV7-9 and J is TRBJ1-1, with D perhaps TRBD1 (6 bases). This chain's CDR3 is CASTIFGGGTEAFF. The CDR3 DNA sequence: TGTGCCAGCACCATATTTGGGGGCGGCACTGAAGCTTTCTTT.